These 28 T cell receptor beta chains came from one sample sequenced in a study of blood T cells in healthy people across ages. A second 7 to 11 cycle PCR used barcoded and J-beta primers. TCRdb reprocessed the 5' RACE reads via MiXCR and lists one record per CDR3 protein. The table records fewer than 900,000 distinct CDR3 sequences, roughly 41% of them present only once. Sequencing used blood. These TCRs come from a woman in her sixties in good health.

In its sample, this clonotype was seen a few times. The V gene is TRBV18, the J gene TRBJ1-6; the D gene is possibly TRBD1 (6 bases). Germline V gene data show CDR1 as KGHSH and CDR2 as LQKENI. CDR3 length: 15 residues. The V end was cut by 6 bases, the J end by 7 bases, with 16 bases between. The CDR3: CASSQWTENNSPLHF. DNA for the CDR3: TGTGCCAGCTCCCAATGGACAGAGAACAATTCACCCCTCCACTTT.

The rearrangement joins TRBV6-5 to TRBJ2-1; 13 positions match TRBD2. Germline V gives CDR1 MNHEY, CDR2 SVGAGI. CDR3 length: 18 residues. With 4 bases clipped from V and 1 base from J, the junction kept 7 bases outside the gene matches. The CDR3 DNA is TGTGCCAGCAGTTGGACTAGCGGGGGCATGGGATCCTACAATGAGCAGTTCTTC. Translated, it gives CASSWTSGGMGSYNEQFF.

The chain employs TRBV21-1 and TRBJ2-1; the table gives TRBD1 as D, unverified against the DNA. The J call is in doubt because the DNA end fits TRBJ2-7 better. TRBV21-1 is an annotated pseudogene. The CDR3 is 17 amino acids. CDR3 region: CASSKDRGAVYEHEQYF. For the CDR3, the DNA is TGTGCCAGCAGCAAGGACAGGGGGGCAGTATACGAGCATGAGCAGTACTTC.

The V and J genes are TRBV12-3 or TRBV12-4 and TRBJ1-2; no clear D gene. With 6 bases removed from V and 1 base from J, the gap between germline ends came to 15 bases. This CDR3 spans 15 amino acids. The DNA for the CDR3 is TGTGCCAGCAGAAGTATGGCAGGACTTAACTATGGCTACACCTTC. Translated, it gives CASRSMAGLNYGYTF.

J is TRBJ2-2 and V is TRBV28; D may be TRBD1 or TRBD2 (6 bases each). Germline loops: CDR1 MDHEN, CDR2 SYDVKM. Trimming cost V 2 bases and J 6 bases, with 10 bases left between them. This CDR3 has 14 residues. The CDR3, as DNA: TGTGCCAGCAGTTTAGAGGGGGGTTCCGGGGAGCTGTTTTTT. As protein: CASSLEGGSGELFF.

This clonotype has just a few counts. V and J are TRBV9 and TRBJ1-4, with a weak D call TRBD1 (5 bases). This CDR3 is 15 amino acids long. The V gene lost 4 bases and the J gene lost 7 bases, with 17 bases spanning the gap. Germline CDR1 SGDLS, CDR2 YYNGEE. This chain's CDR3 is CASSSKGSLPEKLFF. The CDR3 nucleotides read TGTGCCAGCAGCTCCAAGGGGTCACTACCTGAAAAACTGTTTTTT.

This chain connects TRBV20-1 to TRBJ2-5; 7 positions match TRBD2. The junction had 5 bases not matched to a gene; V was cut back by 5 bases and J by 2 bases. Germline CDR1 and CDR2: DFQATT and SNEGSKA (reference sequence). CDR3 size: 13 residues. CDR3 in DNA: TGCAGTGCTCCGGGGGAGGGACAAGAGACCCAGTACTTC. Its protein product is CSAPGEGQETQYF.

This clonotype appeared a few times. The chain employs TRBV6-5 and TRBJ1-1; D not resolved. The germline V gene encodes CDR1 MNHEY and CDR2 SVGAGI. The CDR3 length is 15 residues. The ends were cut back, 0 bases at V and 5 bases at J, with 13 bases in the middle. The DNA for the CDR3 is TGTGCCAGCAGTTACTCGACCGCCCCGGGGACTGAAGCTTTCTTT. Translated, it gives CASSYSTAPGTEAFF.

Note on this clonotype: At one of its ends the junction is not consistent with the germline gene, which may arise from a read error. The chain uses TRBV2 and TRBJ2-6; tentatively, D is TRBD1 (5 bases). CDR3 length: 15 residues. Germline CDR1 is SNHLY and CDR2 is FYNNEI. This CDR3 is CACSDQGSGTNVLTF. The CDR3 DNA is TGTGCCTGCAGTGACCAGGGCTCTGGGACCAACGTCCTGACTTTC.

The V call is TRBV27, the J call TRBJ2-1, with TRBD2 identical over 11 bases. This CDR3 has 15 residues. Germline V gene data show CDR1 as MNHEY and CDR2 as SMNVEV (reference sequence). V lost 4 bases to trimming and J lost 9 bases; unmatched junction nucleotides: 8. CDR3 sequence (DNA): TGTGCCAGCAGTTACCTAGCGGGAGGTATTGTTGAGCAGTTCTTC. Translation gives CASSYLAGGIVEQFF.

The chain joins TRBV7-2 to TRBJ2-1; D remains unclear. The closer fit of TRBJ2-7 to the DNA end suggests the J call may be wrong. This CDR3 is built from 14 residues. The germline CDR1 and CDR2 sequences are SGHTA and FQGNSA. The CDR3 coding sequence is TGTGCCAGCAGCTTAGGCGTAGTGAACAATGAGCAGTACTTC. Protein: CASSLGVVNNEQYF.

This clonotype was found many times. The CDR3 spells CASSVGGAETDTQYF. DNA of the CDR3: TGTGCCAGCAGCGTTGGCGGGGCGGAGACAGATACGCAGTATTTT. The chain is built from TRBV9 and TRBJ2-3; a weak D match, TRBD2 (6 bases). Germline lookup yields CDR1 SGDLS and CDR2 YYNGEE. With 2 bases removed from V and 3 bases from J, the gap between germline ends came to 13 bases. The CDR3 runs to 15 residues.

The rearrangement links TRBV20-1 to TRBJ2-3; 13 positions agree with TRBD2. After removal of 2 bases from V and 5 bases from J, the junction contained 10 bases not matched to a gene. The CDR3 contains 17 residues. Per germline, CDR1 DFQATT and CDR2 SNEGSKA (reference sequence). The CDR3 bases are TGCAGTGCTAGACCGCGTCTACTAGCGGGAGGGGGAGATACGCAGTATTTT. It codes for CSARPRLLAGGGDTQYF.

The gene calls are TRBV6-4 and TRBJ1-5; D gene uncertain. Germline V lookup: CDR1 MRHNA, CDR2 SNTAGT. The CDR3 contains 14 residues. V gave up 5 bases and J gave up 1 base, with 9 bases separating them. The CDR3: CASSKADSNQPQHF. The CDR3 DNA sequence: TGTGCCAGCAGTAAGGCTGACAGCAATCAGCCCCAGCATTTT.

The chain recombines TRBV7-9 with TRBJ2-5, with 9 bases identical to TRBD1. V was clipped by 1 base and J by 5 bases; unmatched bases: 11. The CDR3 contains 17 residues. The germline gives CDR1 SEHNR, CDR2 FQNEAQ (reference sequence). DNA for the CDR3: TGTGCCAGCAGCTTAGGAGCCGGGACAGGGAGAATGGAGACCCAGTACTTC. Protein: CASSLGAGTGRMETQYF.

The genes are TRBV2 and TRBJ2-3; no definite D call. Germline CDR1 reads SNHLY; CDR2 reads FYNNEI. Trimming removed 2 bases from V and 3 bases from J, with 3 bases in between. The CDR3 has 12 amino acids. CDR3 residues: CASSEWTDTQYF. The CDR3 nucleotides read TGTGCCAGCAGTGAATGGACAGATACGCAGTATTTT. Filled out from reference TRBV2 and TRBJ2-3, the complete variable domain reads EPEVTQTPSHQVTQMGQEVILRCVPISNHLYFYWYRQILGQKVEFLVSFYNNEISEKSEIFDDQFSVERPDGSNFTLKIRSTKLEDSAMYFCASSEWTDTQYFGPGTRLTVL.

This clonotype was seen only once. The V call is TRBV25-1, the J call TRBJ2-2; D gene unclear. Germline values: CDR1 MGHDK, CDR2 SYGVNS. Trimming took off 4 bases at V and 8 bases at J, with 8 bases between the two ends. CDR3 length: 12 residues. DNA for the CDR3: TGTGCCAGCAGTGGCTTAAGGGGGGAGCTGTTTTTT. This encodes CASSGLRGELFF.

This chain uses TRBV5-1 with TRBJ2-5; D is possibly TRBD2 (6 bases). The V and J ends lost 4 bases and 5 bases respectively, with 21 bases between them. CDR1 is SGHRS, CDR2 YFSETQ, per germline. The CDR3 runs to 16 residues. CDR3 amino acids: CASSPSAGTVRETQYF. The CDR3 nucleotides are TGCGCCAGCAGCCCAAGTGCCGGGACTGTGAGGGAGACCCAGTACTTC. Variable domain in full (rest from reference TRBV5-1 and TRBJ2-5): KAGVTQTPRYLIKTRGQQVTLSCSPISGHRSVSWYQQTPGQGLQFLFEYFSETQRNKGNFPGRFSGRQFSNSRSEMNVSTLELGDSALYLCASSPSAGTVRETQYFGPGTRLLVL.

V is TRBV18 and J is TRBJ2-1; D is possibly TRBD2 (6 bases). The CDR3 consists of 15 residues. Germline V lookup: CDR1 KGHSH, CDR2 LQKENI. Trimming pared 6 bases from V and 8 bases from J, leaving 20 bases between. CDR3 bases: TGTGCCAGCTCCTCTGGCGGGGCGATCTCCCATGAGCAGTTCTTC. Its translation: CASSSGGAISHEQFF.

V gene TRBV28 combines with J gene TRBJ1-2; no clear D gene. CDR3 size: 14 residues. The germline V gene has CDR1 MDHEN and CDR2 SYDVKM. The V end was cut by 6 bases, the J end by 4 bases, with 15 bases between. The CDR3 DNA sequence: TGTGCCAGCAGGGCTGAGGGAGGGCTCTATGGCTACACCTTC. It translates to CASRAEGGLYGYTF.

CDR3 amino acids: CATQIRLTSGGEQFF. The CDR3 DNA sequence: TGTGCCACCCAAATCCGTCTAACTAGCGGTGGGGAGCAGTTCTTC. This rearrangement joins TRBV28 to TRBJ2-1, with 8 bases identical to TRBD2. The CDR3 contains 15 residues. Germline CDR1 MDHEN, CDR2 SYDVKM. V lost 10 bases, J lost 10 bases, and 18 bases stayed unmatched.

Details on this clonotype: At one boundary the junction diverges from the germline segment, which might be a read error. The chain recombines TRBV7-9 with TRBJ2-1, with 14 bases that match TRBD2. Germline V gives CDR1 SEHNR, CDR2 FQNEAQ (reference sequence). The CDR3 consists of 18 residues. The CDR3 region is CASSLPLGLAGVGNEQFF. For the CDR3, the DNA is TGTGCCAGCAGCCTACCGCTGGGACTAGCGGGAGTGGGTAATGAACAGTTCTTC.

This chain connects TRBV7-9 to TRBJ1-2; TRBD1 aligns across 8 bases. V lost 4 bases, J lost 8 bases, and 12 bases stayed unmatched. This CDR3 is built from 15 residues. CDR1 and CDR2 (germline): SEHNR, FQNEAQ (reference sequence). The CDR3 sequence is CASSSKIRGRGGYTF. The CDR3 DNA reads TGTGCCAGCAGCTCCAAGATCAGGGGGCGCGGGGGCTACACCTTC.

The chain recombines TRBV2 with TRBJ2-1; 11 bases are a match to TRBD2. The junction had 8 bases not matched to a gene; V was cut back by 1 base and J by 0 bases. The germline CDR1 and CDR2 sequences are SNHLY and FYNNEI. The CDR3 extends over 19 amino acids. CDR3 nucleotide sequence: TGTGCCAGCAGTGAAGATCCCCTAGCGGGGGGTTCCTCCTACAATGAGCAGTTCTTC. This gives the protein CASSEDPLAGGSSYNEQFF.

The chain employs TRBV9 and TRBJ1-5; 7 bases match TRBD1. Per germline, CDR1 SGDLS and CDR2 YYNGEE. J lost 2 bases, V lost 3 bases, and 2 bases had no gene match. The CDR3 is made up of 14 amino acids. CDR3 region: CASSATGGNQPQHF. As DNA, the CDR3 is TGTGCCAGCAGCGCCACAGGGGGCAATCAGCCCCAGCATTTT.

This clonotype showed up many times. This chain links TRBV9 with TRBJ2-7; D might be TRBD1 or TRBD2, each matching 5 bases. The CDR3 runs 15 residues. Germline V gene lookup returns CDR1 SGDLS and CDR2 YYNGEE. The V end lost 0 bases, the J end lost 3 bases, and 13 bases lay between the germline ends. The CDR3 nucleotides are TGTGCCAGCAGCGTAGTAGGGGAGCCGGGCTACGAGCAGTACTTC. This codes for CASSVVGEPGYEQYF. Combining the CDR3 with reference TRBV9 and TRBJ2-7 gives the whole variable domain DSGVTQTPKHLITATGQRVTLRCSPRSGDLSVYWYQQSLDQGLQFLIQYYNGEERAKGNILERFSAQQFPDLHSELNLSSLELGDSALYFCASSVVGEPGYEQYFGPGTRLTVT.

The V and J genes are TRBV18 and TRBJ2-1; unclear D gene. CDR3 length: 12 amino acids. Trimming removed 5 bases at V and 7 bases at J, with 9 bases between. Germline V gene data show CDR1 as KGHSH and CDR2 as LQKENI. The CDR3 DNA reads TGTGCCAGCTCAGCGGAGTCAAATGAGCAGTTCTTC. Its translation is CASSAESNEQFF.

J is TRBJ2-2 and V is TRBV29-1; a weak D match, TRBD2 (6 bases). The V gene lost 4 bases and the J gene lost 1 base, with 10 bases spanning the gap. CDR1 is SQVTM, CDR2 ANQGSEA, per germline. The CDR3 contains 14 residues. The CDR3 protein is CSVGGLLNTGELFF. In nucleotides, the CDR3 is TGCAGCGTTGGGGGACTCCTGAACACCGGGGAGCTGTTTTTT.